This T cell receptor beta chain was found in a study of T cell responses to AZD1222 COVID-19 vaccine. Assay used: immunoSEQ multiplex PCR; TCRdb lists only in-frame clones, some missing. The sample records roughly 100,000 clones, 87% being singletons. CDR3 length: 18 residues. V shed 1 base and J shed 6 bases, with 19 bases lying between them. CDR1 LNHNV and CDR2 YYDKDF come from the germline V gene (reference sequence). Points from the study as a whole: Two AZD1222 doses significantly raised spike-specific TCR breadth and depth over controls. Across the whole spike, CD4 TCRs peaked at regions 160-218 and 743-854. The donor group comprised mostly white British people and more females; the analysis possibly underestimated clonal diversity. The study sampled repertoires only after the peak T cell response.

Concerning this clone: What it binds is unknown.

The source material was peripheral blood, sampled 28 days after the second AZD1222 dose. The clonotype originates from an adult who received the AZD1222 COVID-19 vaccine. The V gene is TRBV15, the J gene TRBJ1-6; the D is unclear. CDR3 amino acids: CATSRAQYRADRNSPLHF. DNA of the CDR3: TGTGCCACCAGCAGAGCCCAATACCGGGCCGACCGTAATTCACCCCTCCACTTT.